The source of this T cell receptor beta chain is a study of technical replicates of blood from several donors. TCRdb keeps only in-frame clones here, not all; method: immunoSEQ multiplex PCR. The sample records approximately 97,000 clones, roughly 95% being singletons. The sequence derives from a human donor in good health. Material for sequencing was T cells isolated from PBMCs.

The CDR3 sequence is CASSFSGHNEQFF. Written as DNA, the CDR3 is TGTGCCAGCAGTTTTAGCGGGCACAATGAGCAGTTCTTC. This chain joins TRBV9 and TRBJ2-1, with 7 bases that match TRBD2. Germline V lookup: CDR1 SGDLS, CDR2 YYNGEE. The V and J ends lost 5 bases and 5 bases, in that order; junction bases with no gene match: 4. This CDR3 has 13 amino acids.